Presented here are 6 T cell receptor beta chains from one specimen sequenced in a study of blood T cells in healthy people across ages (dated by TCRdb to between 2014 and 2017). Libraries were built with 5' RACE. Sequencing relied on an Illumina HiSeq 2500. The second PCR ran for roughly 7 to 11 cycles and used a J-beta primer mix along with a sample-barcoded 5' primer. TCRdb reran the public reads through fastp at Q25 and MiXCR, keeping productive beta chains. Here each entry gathers all rows of one CDR3 protein and keeps the most common genes and DNA. Counted in this sample were approximately 1,000,000 distinct CDR3 sequences; roughly two fifths of them appeared once. Of the sample, approximately 14% is held by the ten largest clones. Material for sequencing was blood. These receptor sequences come from a man aged 18-30 years in good health.

This clonotype was counted between two and nine times. The chain recombines TRBV4-3 with TRBJ1-2; D is unresolved. This CDR3 region has 16 residues. The V end lost 0 bases, the J end lost 7 bases, and 18 bases lay between the germline ends. Germline V gene data show CDR1 as LGHNA and CDR2 as YSLEER. The CDR3 spells CASSQDYMGSYGGYTF. The CDR3 region has the DNA TGCGCCAGCAGCCAAGATTACATGGGCAGCTATGGTGGCTACACCTTC.

This clonotype was counted ten times or more. The chain recombines TRBV12-3 or TRBV12-4 with TRBJ2-3; D may be TRBD1 (5 bases). Trimming cost V 9 bases and J 5 bases, with 15 bases left between them. CDR3 length: 13 residues. The CDR3 DNA follows: TGTGCCAGTCTTCAATCAGGGATAGATACGCAGTATTTT. This codes for CASLQSGIDTQYF.

This chain uses TRBV6-4 with TRBJ1-1, with no clear D. V was shortened by 7 bases and J by 6 bases, with 18 bases between the two germline ends. The CDR3 length is 14 residues. In germline, CDR1 is MRHNA, CDR2 SNTAGT. CDR3 bases: TGTGCCAGCAACCAACCGGAGGTTTCAGCTGAAGCTTTCTTT. Translated, it gives CASNQPEVSAEAFF.

V and J are TRBV24-1 and TRBJ1-5; D gene ambiguous. The CDR3 length is 13 residues. Per the germline V gene, CDR1 is KGHDR and CDR2 is SFDVKD. The V and J ends lost 4 bases and 1 base respectively, with 4 bases between them. CDR3 protein: CATSEGSNQPQHF. CDR3 sequence (DNA): TGTGCCACCAGTGAGGGGAGCAATCAGCCCCAGCATTTT.

This clonotype was found many times. This chain connects TRBV20-1 to TRBJ2-3; 8 positions match TRBD1. CDR1 is DFQATT, CDR2 SNEGSKA, per germline (reference sequence). The CDR3 extends over 15 amino acids. With 7 bases clipped from V and 4 bases from J, the junction kept 13 bases outside the gene matches. The CDR3 sequence: CSVLTLGQGADTQYF. Here the CDR3 DNA reads TGCAGTGTCCTTACCCTCGGACAGGGCGCAGATACGCAGTATTTT.

This clonotype was detected only a few times. The rearrangement uses TRBV6-5 and TRBJ1-2; no firm D call. Germline values: CDR1 MNHEY, CDR2 SVGAGI. Trimming pared 0 bases from V and 2 bases from J, leaving 13 bases between. The CDR3 length is 16 residues. This chain's CDR3 is CASSYSSRRTNYGYTF. In DNA form, the CDR3 reads TGTGCCAGCAGTTACTCGAGTCGACGAACCAACTATGGCTACACCTTC.